This entry describes one T cell receptor (beta chain). Its antigen remains unidentified. One end of the junction varies from germline; a read error may be responsible. In making TCR beta libraries, quantitative 5'-RACE with molecular barcodes was used. TCRdb re-derived calls from the 5' RACE reads in MiXCR, one entry per CDR3 protein. The sample carries some 840,000 distinct CDR3 sequences, about 11% recorded once. The sample comes from a study of CD8 T cells in ankylosing spondylitis. Points from the study as a whole: A TCR beta motif of roughly 8 highly homologous variants appeared characteristic of ankylosing spondylitis blood. The authors reported significant enrichment of disease-linked clones in matched ankylosing spondylitis synovial fluid.

The CDR3 totals 15 residues. The germline V gene encodes CDR1 MGHRA and CDR2 YSYEKL. The sample consisted of blood, either unsorted or a sorted T cell fraction (not recorded which). This chain uses TRBV4-1 with TRBJ1-5; TRBD1 matches at 11 bases. The sequence was collected from a male donor with ankylosing spondylitis. The CDR3 is CASSKEGQGDQPQHF. CDR3 nucleotides: TGCGCCAGCAGCAAAGAGGGACAGGGGGATCAGCCCCAGCATTTT.